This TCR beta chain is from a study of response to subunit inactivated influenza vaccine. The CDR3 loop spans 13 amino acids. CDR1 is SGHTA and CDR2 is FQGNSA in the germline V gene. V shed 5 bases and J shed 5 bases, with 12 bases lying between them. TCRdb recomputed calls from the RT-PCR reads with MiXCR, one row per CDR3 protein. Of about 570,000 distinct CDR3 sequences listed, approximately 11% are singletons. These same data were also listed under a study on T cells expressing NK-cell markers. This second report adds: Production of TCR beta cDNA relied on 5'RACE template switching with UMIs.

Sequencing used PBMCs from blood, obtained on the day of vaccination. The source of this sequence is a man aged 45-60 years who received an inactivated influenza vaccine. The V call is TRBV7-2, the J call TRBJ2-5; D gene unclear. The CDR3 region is CASSPGPLETQYF. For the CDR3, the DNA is TGTGCCAGCAGCCCGGGCCCCCTGGAGACCCAGTACTTC. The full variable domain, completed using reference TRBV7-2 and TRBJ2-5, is GAGVSQSPSNKVTEKGKDVELRCDPISGHTALYWYRQSLGQGLEFLIYFQGNSAPDKSGLPSDRFSAERTGGSVSTLTIQRTQQEDSAVYLCASSPGPLETQYFGPGTRLLVL.